One and the same sample provided the 32 T cell receptor beta chains below, sequenced in a study of cytomegalovirus exposure and HLA in healthy donors. PCR was performed using 60 Vbeta and 13 Jbeta primers. Sequenced by immunoSEQ multiplex PCR; TCRdb stores in-frame clones only, minus some. Here the sample spans 110,000 to 150,000 clones, 65% to 85% being singletons. Sequencing was carried out using PBMCs. The receptors were gathered from a woman aged 40 to 50 in good health and CMV-seropositive.

The rearrangement uses TRBV27 and TRBJ1-2; 11 bases agree with TRBD1. Germline V CDR1 and CDR2: MNHEY, SMNVEV (reference sequence). This CDR3 contains 15 residues. Germline trimming cut 7 bases from V and 7 bases from J; bases unmatched to any gene: 11. This CDR3 reads CASTSGQGAHGGYTF. DNA of the CDR3: TGTGCCAGCACCTCCGGACAGGGGGCACATGGTGGCTACACCTTC.

The V and J genes are TRBV6-1 and TRBJ2-1; 7 nucleotides line up with TRBD2. The CDR3 is 16 residues long. CDR1 is MNHNS and CDR2 is SASEGT in the germline V gene. V gave up 3 bases and J gave up 0 bases; unmatched junction bases: 5. The CDR3 loop reads CASSDPGGSSYNEQFF. In DNA form, the CDR3 reads TGTGCCAGCAGTGATCCGGGCGGGAGCTCCTACAATGAGCAGTTCTTC.

This chain links TRBV27 with TRBJ2-7; 9 bases are a match to TRBD2. The germline V gene has CDR1 MNHEY and CDR2 SMNVEV (reference sequence). There are 13 residues in the CDR3. The J segment lost 6 bases and the V segment lost 6 bases, leaving 6 bases of the junction unmatched. CDR3 sequence (DNA): TGTGCCAGCAGCAGGACTAGCGTAGGCGAGCAGTACTTC. Its protein is CASSRTSVGEQYF.

The chain joins TRBV9 to TRBJ2-5, with TRBD2 identical over 10 bases. J lost 8 bases, V lost 0 bases, and 10 bases had no gene match. CDR3 size: 16 residues. Per the germline V gene, CDR1 is SGDLS and CDR2 is YYNGEE. CDR3: CASSVGSSGGQTTQYF. The CDR3 DNA follows: TGTGCCAGCAGCGTAGGGTCTAGCGGGGGACAGACAACCCAGTACTTC.

The chain has TRBV18 and TRBJ1-4; 11 bases agree with TRBD1. The V segment lost 1 base and the J segment 7 bases; nucleotides outside the gene matches: 5. The CDR3 covers 16 residues. Germline V gene lookup returns CDR1 KGHSH and CDR2 LQKENI. CDR3 protein: CASSPLGQGAGEKLFF. DNA of the CDR3: TGTGCCAGCTCACCACTTGGACAGGGGGCAGGTGAAAAACTGTTTTTT.

The chain has TRBV7-2 and TRBJ2-5; 7 bases match TRBD2. Germline lookup yields CDR1 SGHTA and CDR2 FQGNSA. The CDR3 has 16 amino acids. Losses at the gene ends were 2 bases for V and 2 bases for J; bases not matched to a gene: 8. CDR3 protein: CASSLHSSGTQETQYF. The DNA of the CDR3 is TGTGCCAGCAGCTTACACTCTAGCGGTACTCAAGAGACCCAGTACTTC.

The chain links TRBV6-6 to TRBJ2-5; 7 nucleotides align to TRBD1. The closer fit of TRBJ2-7 to the DNA end suggests the J call may be wrong. The CDR3 is 13 residues long. Germline V gene sequence: CDR1 MNHNY, CDR2 SVGAGI (reference sequence). CDR3 nucleotide sequence: TGTGCCAGCAGTTACTACAGGGGTTACGAGCAGTACTTC. Translated: CASSYYRGYEQYF.

This clone was picked up one time. This chain connects TRBV4-2 to TRBJ2-3; 13 nucleotides match TRBD2. The CDR3 is 17 residues long. CDR1 LGHNA and CDR2 YNFKEQ come from the germline V gene. The V and J ends lost 3 bases and 2 bases, in that order; junction bases with no gene match: 5. This chain's CDR3 is CASSQATSGRNTDTQYF. For the CDR3, the DNA is TGTGCCAGCAGCCAGGCGACTAGCGGGAGGAACACAGATACGCAGTATTTT.

The chain combines TRBV11-3 with TRBJ1-1; TRBD1 is a possible D gene (5 bases). This CDR3 region has 13 residues. Trimming took off 5 bases at V and 5 bases at J, with 12 bases between the two ends. Germline V gives CDR1 SGHNT, CDR2 YENEEA. The CDR3 region is CASSPRGRTEAFF. The CDR3 DNA reads TGTGCCAGCAGCCCCCGGGGGAGAACTGAAGCTTTCTTT.

The chain recombines TRBV15 with TRBJ2-7; 8 bases are a match to TRBD1. Germline loops: CDR1 LNHNV, CDR2 YYDKDF (reference sequence). The CDR3 extends over 18 amino acids. Trimming cost V 0 bases and J 2 bases; bases outside gene matches: 12. This CDR3 is CATSRELIGQGVPYEQYF. Here the CDR3 DNA reads TGTGCCACCAGCAGAGAGCTAATAGGACAGGGAGTTCCCTACGAGCAGTACTTC.

V and J are TRBV5-6 and TRBJ2-7, with D perhaps matching TRBD2 (5 bases). Germline V gene lookup returns CDR1 SGHDT and CDR2 YYEEEE. The V end lost 2 bases, the J end lost 5 bases, and 17 bases lay between the germline ends. CDR3 length: 15 residues. The CDR3 loop reads CASSFSGEVRNEQYF. The CDR3 DNA sequence: TGTGCCAGCAGCTTTTCCGGGGAAGTCCGCAACGAGCAGTACTTC.

The chain is built from TRBV14 and TRBJ1-2; 8 positions match TRBD1. Germline loops: CDR1 SGHDN, CDR2 FVKESK. Trimming at V came to 4 bases and at J to 2 bases, leaving 3 bases not matched to a gene. The CDR3 has 14 residues. The CDR3 sequence: CASSPRQGNYGYTF. The DNA of the CDR3 is TGTGCCAGCAGCCCAAGACAGGGGAACTATGGCTACACCTTC.

CDR3 amino acids: CASSEAGGPTDTQYF. In nucleotides, the CDR3 is TGTGCCAGCAGTGAGGCGGGAGGGCCGACAGATACGCAGTATTTT. The chain is built from TRBV2 and TRBJ2-3, with 9 bases lining up with TRBD2. The CDR3 is made up of 15 amino acids. V was pared by 3 bases and J by 3 bases, with 4 bases of the junction left unmatched. Germline CDR1 reads SNHLY; CDR2 reads FYNNEI.

The chain is built from TRBV28 and TRBJ2-2, with 8 nucleotides matching TRBD1. Germline V CDR1 and CDR2: MDHEN, SYDVKM. This CDR3 comprises 14 residues. With 3 bases clipped from V and 7 bases from J, the junction kept 4 bases outside the gene matches. In DNA form, the CDR3 reads TGTGCCAGCAGTTTGGACAGGGTCGGCGGGGAGCTGTTTTTT. Translation: CASSLDRVGGELFF.

The V and J genes are TRBV10-3 and TRBJ2-3; D possibly corresponds to TRBD2 (6 bases). The CDR3 is 14 amino acids. Germline V lookup: CDR1 ENHRY, CDR2 SYGVKD. V shed 10 bases and J shed 2 bases, with 16 bases lying between them. The CDR3 is CATGRGSNTDTQYF. CDR3 coding DNA: TGTGCCACCGGTCGGGGGTCTAACACAGATACGCAGTATTTT.

This rearrangement joins TRBV7-2 to TRBJ2-5; no firm D call. The J call could be wrong; TRBJ2-7 is a better fit for the DNA end. The CDR3 covers 13 residues. CDR1 is SGHTA, CDR2 FQGNSA, per germline. The CDR3 DNA reads as TGTGCCAGCAGCTTAGTGGAGTCCTACGAGCAGTACTTC. It yields the protein CASSLVESYEQYF.

In this sample, this clone turned up a few times. The chain couples TRBV29-1 to TRBJ1-4; possible D gene TRBD1, 5 bases. CDR1 SQVTM and CDR2 ANQGSEA come from the germline V gene. CDR3 length equals 13 residues. V was cut by 5 bases and J by 4 bases, with 11 bases left in between. The CDR3 here is CSVRAGNNEKLFF. CDR3 coding DNA: TGCAGCGTTCGGGCAGGGAATAATGAAAAACTGTTTTTT. The entire variable domain, with the rest obtained from reference TRBV29-1 and TRBJ1-4, is as follows: SAVISQKPSRDICQRGTSLTIQCQVDSQVTMMFWYRQQPGQSLTLIATANQGSEATYESGFVIDKFPISRPNLTFSTLTVSNMSPEDSSIYLCSVRAGNNEKLFFGSGTQLSVL.

The V call is TRBV19, the J call TRBJ2-1; no definite D call. Trimming took off 1 base at V and 0 bases at J, with 10 bases between the two ends. This CDR3 is 16 amino acids long. CDR1 LNHDA and CDR2 SQIVND come from the germline V gene (reference sequence). CDR3 in amino acids: CASSIVGSGSYNEQFF. The CDR3 DNA reads TGTGCCAGTAGTATAGTTGGGTCAGGCTCCTACAATGAGCAGTTCTTC. Drawing the rest from reference TRBV19 and TRBJ2-1, the complete variable domain is DGGITQSPKYLFRKEGQNVTLSCEQNLNHDAMYWYRQDPGQGLRLIYYSQIVNDFQKGDIAEGYSVSREKKESFPLTVTSAQKNPTAFYLCASSIVGSGSYNEQFFGPGTRLTVL.

The rearrangement joins TRBV7-7 to TRBJ2-5; 7 bases fit TRBD2. The junction had 8 bases not matched to a gene; V was cut back by 2 bases and J by 5 bases. CDR3 length equals 15 residues. Germline-derived CDR1 and CDR2 are SSHAT and FNYEAQ (reference sequence). In nucleotides, the CDR3 is TGTGCCAGCAGCTTAAGGGTGACTAGCAAGGAGACCCAGTACTTC. Translation: CASSLRVTSKETQYF.

The chain couples TRBV7-3 to TRBJ2-1; 13 bases line up with TRBD2. The CDR3 totals 18 residues. V lost 0 bases to trimming and J lost 5 bases; unmatched junction nucleotides: 7. Germline CDR1 and CDR2: SGHTA and FQGTGA. The CDR3 region is CASSLTGLAGQINNEQFF. For the CDR3, the DNA is TGTGCCAGCAGCTTAACGGGACTAGCGGGACAGATTAACAATGAGCAGTTCTTC.

This sequence joins TRBV18 and TRBJ2-1, with 7 bases fitting TRBD1. The CDR3 runs 15 residues. Looked up from germline, CDR1 is KGHSH and CDR2 is LQKENI. J was trimmed by 1 base and V by 1 base; bases with no gene match: 1. The CDR3 nucleotides read TGTGCCAGCTCACCACAGGGGGCATCCTACAATGAGCAGTTCTTC. Translated, it gives CASSPQGASYNEQFF.

This clone has only one observation. The chain recombines TRBV10-1 with TRBJ2-1; tentatively, D is TRBD2 (5 bases). The CDR3 contains 13 residues. Germline V gene data show CDR1 as WNHNN and CDR2 as SYGVQD (reference sequence). Between the trimmed V and J ends, which lost 4 bases and 4 bases, there was a span of 8 bases. CDR3 nucleotide sequence: TGCGCCAGCAGTGTGGACTTATACAATGAGCAGTTCTTC. This translates into CASSVDLYNEQFF.

This chain uses TRBV7-9 with TRBJ2-1; 14 bases line up with TRBD2. Germline V gene lookup returns CDR1 SEHNR and CDR2 FQNEAQ (reference sequence). The CDR3 contains 16 residues. Germline trimming cut 6 bases from V and 7 bases from J; bases unmatched to any gene: 8. The CDR3 region has the DNA TGTGCCAGCAGTTCGACTAGCGGGGGGGCGGGGAATGAGCAGTTCTTC. It yields the protein CASSSTSGGAGNEQFF.

This clone has just a few counts. This chain joins TRBV4-3 and TRBJ1-4; D uncertain. Germline V lookup: CDR1 LGHNA, CDR2 YSLEER. V gave up 1 base and J gave up 4 bases, with 10 bases separating them. This CDR3 spans 15 amino acids. CDR3 residues: CASSQGVNRNEKLFF. CDR3 nucleotide sequence: TGCGCCAGCAGCCAAGGAGTAAACCGTAATGAAAAACTGTTTTTT.

V is TRBV30 and J is TRBJ2-7; D is ambiguous. CDR3 length: 12 amino acids. Germline CDR1 and CDR2: GTSNPN and SVGIG (reference sequence). Trimming pared 5 bases from V and 3 bases from J, leaving 11 bases between. The CDR3 here is CAWSGASYEQYF. CDR3 in DNA: TGTGCCTGGTCCGGTGCAAGCTACGAGCAGTACTTC. Full variable domain (remainder filled in from reference TRBV30 and TRBJ2-7): SQTIHQWPATLVQPVGSPLSLECTVEGTSNPNLYWYRQAAGRGLQLLFYSVGIGQISSEVPQNLSASRPQDRQFILSSKKLLLSDSGFYLCAWSGASYEQYFGPGTRLTVT.

The J gene is TRBJ1-1, the V gene TRBV5-4; D is possibly TRBD1 (6 bases). There are 16 residues in the CDR3. The germline V gene encodes CDR1 SGHNT and CDR2 YYREEE (reference sequence). Trimming shortened V by 4 bases and J by 0 bases, and 16 bases separated the two germline ends. CDR3 DNA sequence: TGTGCCAGCAGCCCCGGCGGGGGGGCTCTGAACACTGAAGCTTTCTTT. It is translated as CASSPGGGALNTEAFF.

The chain couples TRBV27 to TRBJ1-2; tentatively, D is TRBD1 (6 bases). V was cut by 6 bases and J by 1 base, with 6 bases left in between. The CDR3 sequence is 12 residues long. Germline V gene data show CDR1 as MNHEY and CDR2 as SMNVEV (reference sequence). The CDR3 spells CASRQGNYGYTF. CDR3 DNA sequence: TGTGCCAGCAGACAGGGTAACTATGGCTACACCTTC.

The chain employs TRBV25-1 and TRBJ2-7; perhaps TRBD1 as D (5 bases). Germline loops: CDR1 MGHDK, CDR2 SYGVNS. The CDR3 length is 13 residues. V was trimmed by 0 bases and J by 9 bases, leaving 12 bases between them. The CDR3 protein is CASSEYKRQGQYF. In nucleotides, the CDR3 is TGTGCCAGCAGTGAATATAAGAGGCAGGGGCAGTACTTC.

This chain joins TRBV14 and TRBJ1-1, with 7 nucleotides matching TRBD1. CDR1 and CDR2 from the germline V gene are SGHDN and FVKESK. J was trimmed by 6 bases and V by 6 bases; bases with no gene match: 16. The CDR3 length is 16 residues. The chain's CDR3 is CASRDALGGQAAEAFF. The DNA for the CDR3 is TGTGCCAGCAGAGACGCACTCGGAGGACAGGCGGCTGAAGCTTTCTTT.

This clone occurred a few times. The rearrangement links TRBV4-3 to TRBJ2-7; 8 bases are a match to TRBD1. CDR3 length: 14 residues. V lost 4 bases and J lost 3; bases outside the gene matches: 5. CDR1 is LGHNA and CDR2 is YSLEER in the germline V gene. CDR3 residues: CASSRDRGHYEQYF. The CDR3 nucleotides are TGCGCCAGCAGCCGAGACAGGGGCCACTACGAGCAGTACTTC.

This chain uses TRBV5-4 with TRBJ1-6; D unresolved. In germline, CDR1 is SGHNT, CDR2 YYREEE (reference sequence). Trimming took 0 bases from V and 10 from J, leaving 11 bases between them. The CDR3 runs to 14 residues. The CDR3 protein is CASSLDLRTSPLHF. CDR3 DNA sequence: TGTGCCAGCAGCTTGGATCTCAGAACCTCACCCCTCCACTTT.

V is TRBV2 and J is TRBJ2-3; 7 positions match TRBD1. The CDR3 spans 15 residues. Unmatched junction bases numbered 14, after V lost 7 bases and J lost 7 bases. Per the germline V gene, CDR1 is SNHLY and CDR2 is FYNNEI. CDR3 residues: CASMGQGTVPNTQYF. The CDR3 DNA is TGTGCCAGCATGGGGCAAGGGACAGTCCCAAATACGCAGTATTTT.